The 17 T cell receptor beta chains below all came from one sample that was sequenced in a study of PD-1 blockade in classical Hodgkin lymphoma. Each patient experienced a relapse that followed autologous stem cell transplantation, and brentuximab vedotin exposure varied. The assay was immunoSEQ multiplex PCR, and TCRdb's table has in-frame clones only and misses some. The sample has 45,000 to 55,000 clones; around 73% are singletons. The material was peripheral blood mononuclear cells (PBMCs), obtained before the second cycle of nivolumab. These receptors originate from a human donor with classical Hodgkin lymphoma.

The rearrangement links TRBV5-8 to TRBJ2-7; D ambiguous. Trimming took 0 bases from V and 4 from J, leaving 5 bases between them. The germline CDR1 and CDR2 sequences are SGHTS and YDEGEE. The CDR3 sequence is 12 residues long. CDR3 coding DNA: TGTGCCAGCAGCTTGGGCTTATACGAGCAGTACTTC. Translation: CASSLGLYEQYF.

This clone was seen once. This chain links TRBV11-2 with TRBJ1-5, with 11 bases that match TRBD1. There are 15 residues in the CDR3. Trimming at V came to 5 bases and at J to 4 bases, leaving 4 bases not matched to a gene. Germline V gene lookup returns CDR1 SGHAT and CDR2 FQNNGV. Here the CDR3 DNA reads TGTGCCAGCAGCCTAGGACAGGGGGCGAATCAGCCCCAGCATTTT. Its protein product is CASSLGQGANQPQHF.

The CDR3 reads CAWSGKVYYEQYF. The DNA for the CDR3 is TGTGCCTGGAGTGGGAAAGTATACTACGAGCAGTACTTC. The chain couples TRBV30 to TRBJ2-7; D unresolved. Trimming stripped 1 base from V and 3 bases from J, with 10 bases between. CDR3 size: 13 residues. Germline values: CDR1 GTSNPN, CDR2 SVGIG (reference sequence).

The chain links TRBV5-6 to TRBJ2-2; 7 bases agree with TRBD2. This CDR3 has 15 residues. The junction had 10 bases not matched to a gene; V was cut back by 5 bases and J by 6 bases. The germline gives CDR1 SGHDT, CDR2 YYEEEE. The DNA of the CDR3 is TGTGCCAGCAGTCTGGGCGGGAGATCGGCCGGGGAGCTGTTTTTT. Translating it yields CASSLGGRSAGELFF.

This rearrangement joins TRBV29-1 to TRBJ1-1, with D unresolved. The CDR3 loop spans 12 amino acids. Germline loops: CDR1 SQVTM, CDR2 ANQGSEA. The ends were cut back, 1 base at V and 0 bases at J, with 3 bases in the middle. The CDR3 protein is CSVEALNTEAFF. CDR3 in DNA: TGCAGCGTTGAAGCCCTGAACACTGAAGCTTTCTTT.

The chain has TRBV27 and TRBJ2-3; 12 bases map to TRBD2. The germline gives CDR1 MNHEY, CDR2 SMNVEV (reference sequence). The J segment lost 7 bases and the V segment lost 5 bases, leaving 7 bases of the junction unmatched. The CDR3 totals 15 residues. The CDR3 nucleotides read TGTGCCAGCAGTCGCCGGACTAGCGGGAATTATACGCAGTATTTT. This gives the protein CASSRRTSGNYTQYF.

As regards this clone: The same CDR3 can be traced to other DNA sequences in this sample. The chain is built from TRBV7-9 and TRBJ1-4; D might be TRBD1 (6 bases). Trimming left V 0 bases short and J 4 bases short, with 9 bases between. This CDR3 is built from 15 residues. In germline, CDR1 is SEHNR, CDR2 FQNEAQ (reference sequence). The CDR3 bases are TGTGCCAGCAGCTTAGCTAGGACAGTTAATGAAAAACTGTTTTTT. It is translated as CASSLARTVNEKLFF.

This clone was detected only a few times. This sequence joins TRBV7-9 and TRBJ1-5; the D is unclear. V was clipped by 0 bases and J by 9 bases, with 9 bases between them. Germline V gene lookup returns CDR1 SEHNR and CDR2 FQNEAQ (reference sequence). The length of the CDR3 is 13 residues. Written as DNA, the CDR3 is TGTGCCAGCAGCTTAGCGGCTAACTGGCCCCAGCATTTT. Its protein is CASSLAANWPQHF.

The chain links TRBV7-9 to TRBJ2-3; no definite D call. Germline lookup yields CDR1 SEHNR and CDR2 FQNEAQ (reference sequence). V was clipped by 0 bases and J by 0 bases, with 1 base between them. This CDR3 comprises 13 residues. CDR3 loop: CASSLASTDTQYF. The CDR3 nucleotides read TGTGCCAGCAGCTTAGCTAGCACAGATACGCAGTATTTT.

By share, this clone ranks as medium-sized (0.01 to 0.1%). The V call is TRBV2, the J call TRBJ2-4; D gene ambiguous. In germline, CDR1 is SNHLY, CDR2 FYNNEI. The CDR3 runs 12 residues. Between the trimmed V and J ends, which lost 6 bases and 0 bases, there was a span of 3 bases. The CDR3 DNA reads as TGTGCCAGCAGCTCAGCCAAAAACATTCAGTACTTC. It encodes CASSSAKNIQYF.

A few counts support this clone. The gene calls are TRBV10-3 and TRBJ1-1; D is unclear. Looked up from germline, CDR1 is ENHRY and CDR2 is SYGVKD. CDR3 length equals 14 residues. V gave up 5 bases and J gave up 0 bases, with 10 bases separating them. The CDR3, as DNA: TGTGCCATCAGTCAACAGATTCTGAACACTGAAGCTTTCTTT. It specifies CAISQQILNTEAFF.

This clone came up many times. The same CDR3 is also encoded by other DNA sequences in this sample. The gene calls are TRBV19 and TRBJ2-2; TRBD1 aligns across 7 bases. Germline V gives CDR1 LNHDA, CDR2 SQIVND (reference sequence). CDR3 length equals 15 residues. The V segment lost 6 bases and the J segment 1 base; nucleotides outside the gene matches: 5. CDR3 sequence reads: CASRTGTVNTGELFF. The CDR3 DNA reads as TGTGCCAGTAGGACCGGGACAGTGAACACCGGGGAGCTGTTTTTT.

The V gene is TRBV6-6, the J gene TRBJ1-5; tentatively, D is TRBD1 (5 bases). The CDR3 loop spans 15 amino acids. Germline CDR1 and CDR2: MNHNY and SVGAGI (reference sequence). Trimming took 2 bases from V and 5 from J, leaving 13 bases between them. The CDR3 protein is CASSYTPSGDQPQHF. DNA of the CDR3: TGTGCCAGCAGTTACACCCCCTCGGGGGATCAGCCCCAGCATTTT.

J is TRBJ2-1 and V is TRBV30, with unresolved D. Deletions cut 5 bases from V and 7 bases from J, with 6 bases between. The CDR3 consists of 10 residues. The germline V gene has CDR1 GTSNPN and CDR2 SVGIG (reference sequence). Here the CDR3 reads CAWGPNEQFF. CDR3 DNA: TGTGCCTGGGGCCCGAATGAGCAGTTCTTC.

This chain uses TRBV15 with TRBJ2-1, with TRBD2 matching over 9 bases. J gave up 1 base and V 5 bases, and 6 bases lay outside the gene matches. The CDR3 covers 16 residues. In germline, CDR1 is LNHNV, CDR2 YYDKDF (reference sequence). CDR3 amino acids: CATSPPRGGSYNEQFF. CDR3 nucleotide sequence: TGTGCCACCAGCCCCCCGCGGGGGGGGTCCTACAATGAGCAGTTCTTC.

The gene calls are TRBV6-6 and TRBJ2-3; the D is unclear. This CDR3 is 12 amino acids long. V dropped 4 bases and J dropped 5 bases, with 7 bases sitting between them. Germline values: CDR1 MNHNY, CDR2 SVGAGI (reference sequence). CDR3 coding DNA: TGTGCCAGCAGTTCCCCCTTAGATACGCAGTATTTT. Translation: CASSSPLDTQYF.

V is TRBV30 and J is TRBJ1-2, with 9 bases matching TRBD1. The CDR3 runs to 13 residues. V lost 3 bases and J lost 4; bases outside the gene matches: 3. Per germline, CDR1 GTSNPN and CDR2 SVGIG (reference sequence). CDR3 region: CAWRQGAIYGYTF. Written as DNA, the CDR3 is TGTGCCTGGAGACAGGGGGCTATCTATGGCTACACCTTC.